A selection of T cell receptor beta chains follows, all from one sample in a study of blood T cell repertoires in COVID-19. The method was immunoSEQ multiplex PCR; TCRdb's version includes in-frame clones alone and lacks a portion of them. Of about 330,000 clones listed, approximately 87% are singletons. Sequenced input: peripheral blood. The source is a woman aged 45-60 years with active or convalescent COVID-19. CDR3s include the opening cysteine and the closing phenylalanine or tryptophan. The order of the fields is CDR3 protein, CDR3 DNA, V gene, D gene, J gene, clone size. D genes are given only for firm matches. Clone sizes are given selectively: once, few, many, or a class where the clone is expanded.

CDR3 protein: CAWSVISGDGYTF
CDR3 DNA: TGTGCCTGGAGTGTAATTTCAGGGGATGGCTACACCTTC
V gene: TRBV30
D gene: .
J gene: TRBJ1-2
clone size: .

CDR3 protein: CASTTTGQAASPLHF
CDR3 DNA: TGTGCCAGTACCACGACGGGACAGGCGGCTTCACCCCTCCACTTT
V gene: TRBV19
D gene: TRBD1
J gene: TRBJ1-6
clone size: few

CDR3 protein: CAISGGGGGYTF
CDR3 DNA: TGTGCCATCAGTGGGGGGGGCGGTGGCTACACCTTC
V gene: TRBV10-3
D gene: .
J gene: TRBJ1-2
clone size: .

CDR3 protein: CASSVALLAGSSYNEQFF
CDR3 DNA: TGTGCCAGCAGCGTAGCTCTCCTAGCGGGTAGCTCCTACAATGAGCAGTTCTTC
V gene: TRBV9
D gene: TRBD2
J gene: TRBJ2-1
clone size: .

CDR3 protein: CASSLGAGVGSKRNQPQHF
CDR3 DNA: TGTGCCAGCAGCTTAGGAGCAGGGGTAGGGAGTAAGCGAAATCAGCCCCAGCATTTT
V gene: TRBV7-8
D gene: .
J gene: TRBJ1-5
clone size: few

CDR3 protein: CASSYFWTDIKAFF
CDR3 DNA: TGTGCCAGCAGTTACTTTTGGACGGACATTAAAGCTTTCTTT
V gene: TRBV6-5
D gene: .
J gene: TRBJ1-1
clone size: once

CDR3 protein: CASSLEGARGEKLFF
CDR3 DNA: TGCGCCAGCAGCTTGGAAGGAGCAAGGGGTGAAAAACTGTTTTTT
V gene: TRBV5-1
D gene: .
J gene: TRBJ1-4
clone size: .

CDR3 protein: CASSARTGFTGELFF
CDR3 DNA: TGTGCCAGCAGCGCCCGGACAGGGTTTACCGGGGAGCTGTTTTTT
V gene: TRBV11-3
D gene: TRBD1
J gene: TRBJ2-2
clone size: .

CDR3 protein: CASRGSRDTIYF
CDR3 DNA: TGTGCCAGCAGGGGTTCTCGGGACACCATATATTTT
V gene: TRBV6-5
D gene: .
J gene: TRBJ1-3
clone size: .

CDR3 protein: CASSPTAGFGYNEQFF
CDR3 DNA: TGTGCCAGCTCACCAACAGCGGGGTTTGGGTACAATGAGCAGTTCTTC
V gene: TRBV18
D gene: TRBD2
J gene: TRBJ2-1
clone size: .

CDR3 protein: CASSLSAGEQFF
CDR3 DNA: TGTGCCAGCAGTTTATCCGCGGGGGAGCAGTTCTTC
V gene: TRBV28
D gene: .
J gene: TRBJ2-1
clone size: .

CDR3 protein: CASSPDSTHLSLPTQHF
CDR3 DNA: TGTGCCAGCAGTCCCGACAGCACCCACCTCTCTCTCCCGACCCAGCATTTT
V gene: TRBV21-1
D gene: .
J gene: TRBJ1-5
clone size: .

CDR3 protein: CASSPSRGGELFF
CDR3 DNA: TGTGCCAGCAGTCCCTCCCGAGGCGGGGAGCTGTTTTTT
V gene: TRBV27
D gene: .
J gene: TRBJ2-2
clone size: once

CDR3 protein: CASGGLAVNEQFF
CDR3 DNA: TGTGCCAGCGGGGGGCTAGCAGTAAATGAGCAGTTCTTC
V gene: TRBV19
D gene: .
J gene: TRBJ2-1
clone size: .

CDR3 protein: CASSNRALKYF
CDR3 DNA: TGTGCCAGCAGCAACAGGGCACTCAAGTATTTT
V gene: TRBV12-3/TRBV12-4
D gene: .
J gene: TRBJ2-3
clone size: .

CDR3 protein: CASSYSVGTGRRAFF
CDR3 DNA: TGTGCCAGCAGTTACTCGGTCGGGACAGGGCGACGAGCTTTCTTT
V gene: TRBV6-2/TRBV6-3
D gene: TRBD1
J gene: TRBJ1-1
clone size: .

CDR3 protein: CASSSSGSRHEQFF
CDR3 DNA: TGTGCCAGCAGCTCATCGGGGTCCCGTCATGAGCAGTTCTTC
V gene: TRBV7-3
D gene: .
J gene: TRBJ2-1
clone size: .

CDR3 protein: CAISSRGNNYGYTF
CDR3 DNA: TGTGCCATCAGTTCCAGGGGGAATAACTATGGCTACACCTTC
V gene: TRBV10-3
D gene: TRBD1
J gene: TRBJ1-2
clone size: .

CDR3 protein: CAYLEPGVKGETQYF
CDR3 DNA: TGTGCCTACCTTGAGCCAGGGGTTAAGGGAGAGACCCAGTACTTC
V gene: TRBV30
D gene: .
J gene: TRBJ2-5
clone size: once

CDR3 protein: CASSPGGVKETQYF
CDR3 DNA: TGTGCCAGCAGCCCAGGAGGAGTGAAGGAGACCCAGTACTTC
V gene: TRBV9
D gene: .
J gene: TRBJ2-5
clone size: .

CDR3 protein: CASSSGGDEIWNSPLHF
CDR3 DNA: TGTGCCAGCAGCTCAGGAGGGGACGAGATATGGAATTCACCCCTCCACTTT
V gene: TRBV7-2
D gene: .
J gene: TRBJ1-6
clone size: .

CDR3 protein: CSARTSGDVPDTQYF
CDR3 DNA: TGCAGCGCCAGGACTAGCGGAGATGTCCCAGATACGCAGTATTTT
V gene: TRBV29-1
D gene: TRBD2
J gene: TRBJ2-3
clone size: .

CDR3 protein: CASRMDRGSSPLHF
CDR3 DNA: TGTGCCAGCAGGATGGACAGGGGTAGTTCACCCCTCCACTTT
V gene: TRBV6-4
D gene: TRBD1
J gene: TRBJ1-6
clone size: .

CDR3 protein: CASSVEGRGTLDEQFF
CDR3 DNA: TGTGCCAGCAGCGTAGAGGGCCGCGGGACCCTCGATGAGCAGTTCTTC
V gene: TRBV9
D gene: .
J gene: TRBJ2-1
clone size: .

CDR3 protein: CAWSLQGEGYTF
CDR3 DNA: TGTGCCTGGAGCTTACAGGGAGAAGGCTACACCTTC
V gene: TRBV30
D gene: .
J gene: TRBJ1-2
clone size: .

CDR3 protein: CASSIGGGTAFF
CDR3 DNA: TGTGCCAGTAGTATCGGTGGGGGGACGGCTTTCTTT
V gene: TRBV19
D gene: .
J gene: TRBJ1-1
clone size: once

CDR3 protein: CASNGGPGLVADTQYF
CDR3 DNA: TGTGCCAGCAATGGGGGCCCGGGACTAGTAGCAGATACGCAGTATTTT
V gene: TRBV27
D gene: TRBD2
J gene: TRBJ2-3
clone size: .

CDR3 protein: CASSNPRLAARNEQFF
CDR3 DNA: TGTGCCAGCAGCAATCCGAGACTAGCGGCCCGAAATGAGCAGTTCTTC
V gene: TRBV9
D gene: TRBD2
J gene: TRBJ2-1
clone size: .

CDR3 protein: CSVDGTGVDGYTF
CDR3 DNA: TGCAGCGTTGACGGGACAGGGGTTGATGGCTACACCTTC
V gene: TRBV29-1
D gene: TRBD1
J gene: TRBJ1-2
clone size: .

CDR3 protein: CAWSTGGAGSEAFF
CDR3 DNA: TGTGCCTGGAGCACCGGGGGGGCCGGTTCTGAAGCTTTCTTT
V gene: TRBV30
D gene: .
J gene: TRBJ1-1
clone size: .

CDR3 protein: CACTQGGDTQYF
CDR3 DNA: TGTGCCTGTACTCAGGGAGGAGATACGCAGTATTTT
V gene: TRBV30
D gene: .
J gene: TRBJ2-3
clone size: .

CDR3 protein: CASSLAAGGWEQYF
CDR3 DNA: TGTGCCAGCAGCCTCGCCGCGGGAGGGTGGGAGCAGTACTTC
V gene: TRBV7-9
D gene: TRBD2
J gene: TRBJ2-7
clone size: .

CDR3 protein: CASSPTYPGQASSYNSPLHF
CDR3 DNA: TGCGCCAGCAGCCCTACTTACCCCGGACAGGCTAGCTCCTATAATTCACCCCTCCACTTT
V gene: TRBV4-3
D gene: TRBD1
J gene: TRBJ1-6
clone size: .

CDR3 protein: CASSYDRVPNQPQHF
CDR3 DNA: TGTGCCAGCAGTTACGACAGGGTCCCCAATCAGCCCCAGCATTTT
V gene: TRBV6-2/TRBV6-3
D gene: TRBD1
J gene: TRBJ1-5
clone size: .

CDR3 protein: CASSMIANNEQFF
CDR3 DNA: TGTGCCAGTAGTATGATTGCTAACAATGAGCAGTTCTTC
V gene: TRBV19
D gene: .
J gene: TRBJ2-1
clone size: .

CDR3 protein: CASSQDLSDGYGYTF
CDR3 DNA: TGCGCCAGCAGCCAAGATTTATCAGATGGCTATGGCTACACCTTC
V gene: TRBV4-3
D gene: .
J gene: TRBJ1-2
clone size: .

CDR3 protein: CASSLQAGETGELFF
CDR3 DNA: TGTGCCAGCAGCTTACAAGCGGGAGAGACCGGGGAGCTGTTTTTT
V gene: TRBV7-2
D gene: TRBD2
J gene: TRBJ2-2
clone size: .